This T cell receptor beta chain is drawn from a study of blood T cell repertoires in COVID-19. Assay used: immunoSEQ multiplex PCR; TCRdb lists only in-frame clones, some missing. The sample carries some 310,000 clones, roughly 90% recorded once. Trimming took 2 bases from V and 4 from J, leaving 17 bases between them. CDR3 length equals 16 residues. Germline V gene sequence: CDR1 SGHAT, CDR2 FQNNGV. The receptor was isolated from a woman aged 30 to 39 with COVID-19, enrolled during active disease. The specimen was peripheral blood. The V gene is TRBV11-2, the J gene TRBJ1-1; D might be TRBD1 (5 bases). CDR3 residues: CASSLIWGVEGTEAFF. The DNA for the CDR3 is TGTGCCAGCAGCTTAATATGGGGGGTGGAAGGCACTGAAGCTTTCTTT.